The 16 T cell receptor beta chains presented below share a single source sample, sequenced in a study of T cells in Graves' hyperthyroidism and ophthalmopathy. RNA transcripts were the template for amplifying TCR beta CDR3 regions. The HTBI set primed first-round TCR CDR3 RT-PCR. TCRdb re-called the multiplex PCR reads with MiXCR, one entry per CDR3 protein. The top ten clones hold over 9% of a sample with around 520,000 distinct CDR3 sequences, approximately 25% of them seen once. The sample comprised blood. These receptor sequences come from a woman in her thirties with Graves' ophthalmopathy.

This clonotype was seen repeatedly, ten times or more. The chain couples TRBV12-3 or TRBV12-4 to TRBJ1-1; D might be TRBD1 (5 bases). Deletions cut 4 bases from V and 7 bases from J, with 16 bases between. The CDR3 spans 14 residues. The CDR3 nucleotides are TGTGCCAGCAGTTCTAGACAGTTCCTAGGTGAAGCTTTCTTT. Amino acids: CASSSRQFLGEAFF.

The V gene is TRBV5-1, the J gene TRBJ2-5; 11 nucleotides agree with TRBD2. J gave up 5 bases and V 4 bases, and 4 bases lay outside the gene matches. The germline CDR1 and CDR2 sequences are SGHRS and YFSETQ. This CDR3 has 14 residues. For the CDR3, the DNA is TGCGCCAGCAGCATAGTAGCGGGAGGGGAGACCCAGTACTTC. The encoded protein is CASSIVAGGETQYF.

This clonotype was picked up many times. The chain joins TRBV24-1 to TRBJ1-2, with D perhaps matching TRBD1 (5 bases). The germline V and J ends were trimmed by 2 bases and 6 bases, with 6 bases remaining between them. The CDR3 runs to 12 residues. Germline lookup yields CDR1 KGHDR and CDR2 SFDVKD. This chain's CDR3 is CATSDWGNGYTF. DNA for the CDR3: TGTGCCACCAGTGATTGGGGGAATGGCTACACCTTC.

This clonotype was recorded at least ten times. The chain uses TRBV3-1 and TRBJ1-1; tentative D call: TRBD1 (5 bases). Germline loops: CDR1 LGHDT, CDR2 YNNKEL (reference sequence). With 6 bases removed from V and 3 bases from J, the gap between germline ends came to 11 bases. This CDR3 is 13 amino acids long. In nucleotides, the CDR3 is TGTGCCAGCAGTGGGCAGGGACACACTGAAGCTTTCTTT. Its translation is CASSGQGHTEAFF.

V gene TRBV6-2 or TRBV6-3 combines with J gene TRBJ1-1, with D unresolved. Germline CDR1 and CDR2: MNHEY and SVGEGT. V was shortened by 2 bases and J by 0 bases, with 10 bases between the two germline ends. This CDR3 is built from 15 residues. The CDR3 loop reads CASSYNAILNTEAFF. DNA for the CDR3: TGTGCCAGCAGTTACAATGCCATCTTGAACACTGAAGCTTTCTTT.

Ten or more counts support this clonotype. The chain carries TRBV7-8 and TRBJ1-1, with unresolved D. This CDR3 contains 13 residues. Germline CDR1 and CDR2: SGHVS and FQNEAQ. V lost 5 bases to trimming and J lost 4 bases, with 11 bases between them. The CDR3 region has the DNA TGTGCCAGCAGCAACCTAACCATCACTGAAGCTTTCTTT. Translated, it gives CASSNLTITEAFF.

This clonotype was seen a few times. This chain joins TRBV7-2 and TRBJ2-7; 7 bases are shared with TRBD2. V dropped 3 bases and J dropped 2; count of bases not matched to a gene: 7. The CDR3 extends over 15 amino acids. Germline V gene sequence: CDR1 SGHTA, CDR2 FQGNSA. CDR3 nucleotide sequence: TGTGCCAGCAGCTTTGAACGGGGGGTAACCTACGAGCAGTACTTC. Its translation is CASSFERGVTYEQYF.

This clonotype was picked up many times. The chain has TRBV27 and TRBJ1-1, with D maybe TRBD1 (5 bases). Trimming removed 6 bases at V and 5 bases at J, with 10 bases between. The germline CDR1 and CDR2 sequences are MNHEY and SMNVEV (reference sequence). There are 12 residues in the CDR3. The CDR3 coding sequence is TGTGCCAGCAGCCCAACAGGTACTGAAGCTTTCTTT. This sequence encodes CASSPTGTEAFF.

This clonotype appeared many times. This chain links TRBV11-2 with TRBJ1-1; D might be TRBD1 (6 bases). Trimming took 3 bases from V and 3 from J, leaving 14 bases between them. Germline V gives CDR1 SGHAT, CDR2 FQNNGV. There are 15 residues in the CDR3. The CDR3 loop reads CASSFPRGLDTEAFF. The CDR3 DNA follows: TGTGCCAGCAGCTTCCCCAGGGGCCTTGACACTGAAGCTTTCTTT. Filled out from reference TRBV11-2 and TRBJ1-1, the complete variable domain reads EAGVAQSPRYKIIEKRQSVAFWCNPISGHATLYWYQQILGQGPKLLIQFQNNGVVDDSQLPKDRFSAERLKGVDSTLKIQPAKLEDSAVYLCASSFPRGLDTEAFFGQGTRLTVV.

This clonotype was found many times. In DNA, the CDR3 is TGTGCCAGCAGTCGCAATATAGGGTTGCATACTGAAGCTTTCTTT. As protein: CASSRNIGLHTEAFF. The chain has TRBV6-2 or TRBV6-3 and TRBJ1-1, with unresolved D. This CDR3 comprises 15 residues. With 5 bases removed from V and 5 bases from J, the gap between germline ends came to 18 bases. Germline V gene sequence: CDR1 MNHEY, CDR2 SVGEGT.

This clonotype was seen ten or more times. This sequence joins TRBV12-3 or TRBV12-4 and TRBJ1-5; D not resolved. CDR3 length: 13 residues. V lost 0 bases to trimming and J lost 7 bases, with 7 bases between them. CDR3 sequence reads: CASSLASRQPQHF. CDR3 in DNA: TGTGCCAGCAGTTTAGCCAGTCGGCAGCCCCAGCATTTT.

This clonotype was seen only a few times. In DNA, the CDR3 is TGTGCCAGCAGCAAACTAGAATCGGAGACCCAGTACTTC. It yields the protein CASSKLESETQYF. This chain connects TRBV11-2 to TRBJ2-5; perhaps TRBD2 as D (5 bases). This CDR3 region has 13 residues. V was trimmed by 5 bases and J by 5 bases, leaving 12 bases between them. Germline-derived CDR1 and CDR2 are SGHAT and FQNNGV.

This chain's CDR3 is CASSRQVGQPQHF. The DNA for the CDR3 is TGTGCCAGCAGTCGACAGGTCGGTCAGCCCCAGCATTTT. The chain uses TRBV2 and TRBJ1-5; D possibly corresponds to TRBD1 (6 bases). The CDR3 consists of 13 residues. Germline values: CDR1 SNHLY, CDR2 FYNNEI. With 5 bases removed from V and 6 bases from J, the gap between germline ends came to 11 bases.

The rearrangement uses TRBV5-1 and TRBJ2-3; 8 bases align to TRBD2. V lost 4 bases to trimming and J lost 6 bases; unmatched junction nucleotides: 10. The CDR3 sequence is 15 residues long. Germline V gives CDR1 SGHRS, CDR2 YFSETQ. The DNA for the CDR3 is TGCGCCAGCAGCCCCATCGGGGGGGTGGCGGATACGCAGTATTTT. Residues: CASSPIGGVADTQYF.

This clonotype was seen at least ten times. A read error may explain this, as a much larger clone is one base away. The V call is TRBV12-3 or TRBV12-4, the J call TRBJ2-7; D is unclear. V lost 6 bases to trimming and J lost 1 base, with 4 bases between them. This CDR3 is built from 11 residues. The CDR3 here is CASRYSYEQYF. The CDR3 bases are TGTGCCAGCAGATATTCCTACGAGCAGTACTTC.

A few counts support this clonotype. The rearrangement links TRBV15 to TRBJ1-1; 7 nucleotides agree with TRBD1. Germline loops: CDR1 LNHNV, CDR2 YYDKDF (reference sequence). This CDR3 has 17 amino acids. J gave up 0 bases and V 2 bases, and 9 bases lay outside the gene matches. The CDR3 sequence is CATSRFRQGPMNTEAFF. As DNA, the CDR3 is TGTGCCACCAGCAGATTCCGACAGGGCCCAATGAACACTGAAGCTTTCTTT.